Presented here are 19 T cell receptor beta chains from one specimen sequenced in a study of T cell repertoires in cytomegalovirus infection. TCRdb passed the reads through MiXCR, listing each CDR3 protein once. The top ten clones hold 2.8% of a sample with 740,000 or so distinct CDR3 sequences, 35% to 45% of them seen once. Specimen: PBMCs. These receptors were obtained from a human donor in good health (CMV status not recorded). Some clones in this sample may be carry-over from other donors' samples.

The chain joins TRBV28 to TRBJ2-1; D possibly corresponds to TRBD2 (6 bases). V was shortened by 1 base and J by 7 bases, with 14 bases between the two germline ends. Germline loops: CDR1 MDHEN, CDR2 SYDVKM. The CDR3 sequence is 15 residues long. CDR3 loop: CASSLFRGMKNEQFF. The DNA of the CDR3 is TGTGCCAGCAGTTTATTTCGGGGGATGAAAAATGAGCAGTTCTTC. Full variable domain (remainder filled in from reference TRBV28 and TRBJ2-1): DVKVTQSSRYLVKRTGEKVFLECVQDMDHENMFWYRQDPGLGLRLIYFSYDVKMKEKGDIPEGYSVSREKKERFSLILESASTNQTSMYLCASSLFRGMKNEQFFGPGTRLTVL.

The chain links TRBV10-3 to TRBJ1-5, with TRBD1 matching over 10 bases. CDR1 is ENHRY and CDR2 is SYGVKD in the germline V gene. The CDR3 spans 14 residues. J lost 2 bases, V lost 8 bases, and 3 bases had no gene match. Here the CDR3 reads CAIRGQGGNQPQHF. The DNA of the CDR3 is TGTGCCATCCGAGGACAGGGGGGCAATCAGCCCCAGCATTTT.

With respect to this clonotype: With a much larger clone just one base away, this may be a read error. V gene TRBV7-2 combines with J gene TRBJ2-5; D call uncertain. Germline V gene lookup returns CDR1 SGHTA and CDR2 FQGNSA. This CDR3 is built from 14 residues. The CDR3 nucleotides are TGTGCCAGCAGCTTAAGAGTCAGTTTGGAGACCAAGTACTTC. This gives the protein CASSLRVSLETKYF.

This clonotype was detected only a few times. The chain links TRBV12-5 to TRBJ1-2; 8 bases agree with TRBD1. After removal of 5 bases from V and 8 bases from J, the junction contained 4 bases not matched to a gene. The CDR3 length is 12 residues. Per the germline V gene, CDR1 is LGHNT and CDR2 is FRNRAP. The CDR3 bases are TGTGCTAGTGGTCTGACAGGGGTCGGCTACACCTTC. This translates into CASGLTGVGYTF.

The chain combines TRBV3-1 with TRBJ2-4; 12 nucleotides line up with TRBD2. Germline trimming cut 5 bases from V and 1 base from J; bases unmatched to any gene: 3. Germline assignment: CDR1 LGHDT and CDR2 YNNKEL (reference sequence). CDR3 size: 16 residues. The CDR3, as DNA: TGTGCCAGCAGCGCTAGCGGGAGGGGCGCCAAAAACATTCAGTACTTC. Translated, it gives CASSASGRGAKNIQYF.

Note on this clonotype: Being one base from a much bigger clone, this may be a read error. J is TRBJ2-2 and V is TRBV7-8, with TRBD1 as a possible D gene (5 bases). CDR3 size: 17 residues. Germline V CDR1 and CDR2: SGHVS, FQNEAQ. In nucleotides, the CDR3 is TGTGCCAGAAGCTTAGCTGAGAGACAGATAAACACCGGGGAGCTGTTTTTT. Protein sequence: CARSLAERQINTGELFF.

This clonotype was seen a few times. V and J are TRBV6-2 or TRBV6-3 and TRBJ1-5; tentatively, D is TRBD1 (5 bases). The CDR3 is 15 amino acids. The germline gives CDR1 MNHEY, CDR2 SVGEGT. V lost 3 bases and J lost 1, with 10 bases in between. CDR3 sequence (DNA): TGTGCCAGCAGTTATGGACACCACAGCAATCAGCCCCAGCATTTT. Its protein product is CASSYGHHSNQPQHF.

The count of this clonotype is one. V usage is TRBV2 and J usage is TRBJ2-3, with D possibly TRBD1 on 6 matching bases. CDR1 is SNHLY, CDR2 FYNNEI, per germline. The V gene lost 5 bases and the J gene lost 3 bases, with 18 bases spanning the gap. This CDR3 has 16 residues. The CDR3 region is CASSQGQNPWTDTQYF. CDR3 DNA: TGTGCCAGCAGTCAGGGACAAAACCCTTGGACAGATACGCAGTATTTT.

There are a few counts of this clonotype. V usage is TRBV5-1 and J usage is TRBJ2-1; TRBD1 or TRBD2 may be the D gene (6 bases each). This CDR3 contains 14 residues. Germline-derived CDR1 and CDR2 are SGHRS and YFSETQ. V was pared by 0 bases and J by 7 bases, with 11 bases between. CDR3 bases: TGCGCCAGCAGCTTGGTCGGGGGCGGGAATGAGCAGTTCTTC. Its protein product is CASSLVGGGNEQFF.

J is TRBJ1-1 and V is TRBV27; 9 nucleotides align to TRBD1. This CDR3 contains 14 residues. CDR1 is MNHEY and CDR2 is SMNVEV in the germline V gene (reference sequence). After removal of 5 bases from V and 6 bases from J, the junction contained 7 bases not matched to a gene. CDR3 coding DNA: TGTGCCAGCAGTCTGTTGGGACAGGGATCTGAAGCTTTCTTT. It translates to CASSLLGQGSEAFF.

The genes are TRBV6-8 and TRBJ2-7, with 7 bases fitting TRBD2. CDR3 size: 16 residues. The V segment lost 4 bases and the J segment 4 bases; nucleotides outside the gene matches: 13. Germline CDR1 is MNHGY and CDR2 is SAAAGT. The chain's CDR3 is CASSSGPGTTDYEQYF. The CDR3 DNA sequence: TGTGCCAGCAGTTCGGGCCCCGGGACTACGGATTACGAGCAGTACTTC.

Only a few counts were recorded for this clonotype. V and J are TRBV20-1 and TRBJ1-1; D possibly corresponds to TRBD1 (5 bases). This CDR3 is 17 amino acids long. Trimming took off 1 base at V and 5 bases at J, with 23 bases between the two ends. The germline V gene encodes CDR1 DFQATT and CDR2 SNEGSKA (reference sequence). In nucleotides, the CDR3 is TGCAGTGCTAGAGGACAGTTACTTATGGCCGGCCGGACTGAAGCTTTCTTT. Translation gives CSARGQLLMAGRTEAFF.

The chain is built from TRBV4-1 and TRBJ2-5; D is possibly TRBD1 (6 bases). Germline CDR1 and CDR2: MGHRA and YSYEKL. This CDR3 has 17 residues. Trimming stripped 4 bases from V and 4 bases from J, with 22 bases between. The CDR3 DNA sequence: TGCGCCAGCAGCCGACTATATCCGCCAGGGGTAAGAGAGACCCAGTACTTC. Protein: CASSRLYPPGVRETQYF.

V usage is TRBV6-1 and J usage is TRBJ1-1; D might be TRBD1 (6 bases). The CDR3 extends over 15 amino acids. Deletions cut 5 bases from V and 3 bases from J, with 16 bases between. Germline-derived CDR1 and CDR2 are MNHNS and SASEGT. DNA for the CDR3: TGTGCCAGCAGTTATCCAGGGGTTAGAGACACTGAAGCTTTCTTT. Residues: CASSYPGVRDTEAFF.

As for this clonotype: A read error is possible here, since a much larger clone lies one base away. The V gene is TRBV7-8, the J gene TRBJ1-6; D is undetermined. Per the germline V gene, CDR1 is SGHVS and CDR2 is FQNEAQ. The CDR3 sequence is 15 residues long. CDR3 sequence: CASSLWPGENSPLQF. The CDR3 DNA reads as TGTGCCAGCAGCTTATGGCCCGGCGAAAATTCACCCCTCCAGTTT.

The chain joins TRBV14 to TRBJ1-2, with a tentative D call TRBD1 (5 bases). CDR1 and CDR2 (germline): SGHDN, FVKESK. The CDR3 is made up of 14 amino acids. The V and J ends lost 1 base and 8 bases respectively, with 14 bases between them. Written as DNA, the CDR3 is TGTGCCAGCAGCCAAGTTCGAGGGGCTGGGGGCTACACCTTC. Translating gives CASSQVRGAGGYTF.

The V call is TRBV7-6, the J call TRBJ2-3; no definite D call. Trimming stripped 5 bases from V and 0 bases from J, with 9 bases between. The V gene's germline CDR1 is SGHVS and CDR2 FNYEAQ. The CDR3 totals 14 residues. CDR3 nucleotide sequence: TGTGCCAGCAGCCCTCTATCTAGCACAGATACGCAGTATTTT. It translates to CASSPLSSTDTQYF.

A few counts support this clonotype. The chain uses TRBV7-8 and TRBJ1-2; a weak D match, TRBD1 (5 bases). CDR3 length equals 14 residues. Germline CDR1 SGHVS, CDR2 FQNEAQ. V lost 5 bases and J 7 bases, leaving 17 bases between the germline ends. The CDR3 spells CASSPRLGGGGYTF. The CDR3 region has the DNA TGTGCCAGCAGCCCCCGCTTGGGTGGGGGTGGCTACACCTTC.

The chain has TRBV12-3 or TRBV12-4 and TRBJ1-2; 10 bases map to TRBD1. Germline trimming cut 6 bases from V and 8 bases from J; bases unmatched to any gene: 12. This CDR3 is 15 amino acids long. CDR3 nucleotide sequence: TGTGCCAGCAGCCCCCGGGACAGGGGTTTGGAGGGCTACACCTTC. This gives the protein CASSPRDRGLEGYTF.